This TCR beta chain was obtained from a study of blood T cell repertoires in COVID-19. Patients of the Seattle cohort, enrolled during active infection, were followed longitudinally. CDR3 length: 15 residues. The germline CDR1 and CDR2 sequences are SEHNR and FQNEAQ (reference sequence). Losses at the gene ends were 5 bases for V and 5 bases for J; bases not matched to a gene: 8. Generated by immunoSEQ multiplex PCR, the TCRdb table keeps only in-frame clones and is missing some. Seen here are about 73,000 clones, roughly 80% observed once, and the top ten hold over 2%. This chain uses TRBV7-9 with TRBJ2-7; TRBD1 aligns across 11 bases. The specimen was peripheral blood. This receptor was taken from a man in his 70s with COVID-19, enrolled during active disease. CDR3 protein: CASSPGQGAANEQYF. DNA of the CDR3: TGTGCCAGCAGCCCCGGACAGGGGGCGGCCAACGAGCAGTACTTC. Variable domain in full (rest from reference TRBV7-9 and TRBJ2-7): DTGVSQNPRHKITKRGQNVTFRCDPISEHNRLYWYRQTLGQGPEFLTYFQNEAQLEKSRLLSDRFSAERPKGSFSTLEIQRTEQGDSAMYLCASSPGQGAANEQYFGPGTRLTVT.